Each of the 3 T cell receptor beta chains below was sequenced from the same sample in a study of T-cell memory formation after mild COVID-19. TCRdb itself ran the 5' RACE reads through MiXCR, one entry per CDR3 protein. The sample includes 200,000 to 250,000 distinct CDR3 sequences, around 26% of them seen just once. Sequences were obtained from PBMCs or a T cell subset sorted from them (not recorded which). These TCRs come from an adult woman who had mild COVID-19 (a few samples of this study predate the infection). Cell type and time point are not known.

This clonotype was counted ten times or more. The chain is built from TRBV5-1 and TRBJ2-3; no firm D call. The CDR3 extends over 15 amino acids. V was shortened by 0 bases and J by 4 bases, with 12 bases between the two germline ends. The V gene's germline CDR1 is SGHRS and CDR2 YFSETQ. CDR3 nucleotide sequence: TGCGCCAGCAGCTTGGATGGGCAGCCAGCAGATACGCAGTATTTT. Encoded protein: CASSLDGQPADTQYF.

V gene TRBV30 combines with J gene TRBJ2-1; D may be TRBD1 (7 bases). Germline assignment: CDR1 GTSNPN and CDR2 SVGIG (reference sequence). The CDR3 is made up of 14 amino acids. The V and J ends lost 2 bases and 3 bases respectively, with 11 bases between them. The CDR3 is CAWSRQGGYNEQFF. The CDR3 nucleotides read TGTGCCTGGAGTCGACAGGGAGGCTACAATGAGCAGTTCTTC.

The rearrangement uses TRBV2 and TRBJ2-4; the match to TRBD1 covers 8 bases. CDR3 length equals 16 residues. The V gene end was trimmed by 3 bases and the J gene end by 4 bases; junction bases not matched to a gene: 8. Looked up from germline, CDR1 is SNHLY and CDR2 is FYNNEI. This CDR3 is CASSERTGRRKNIQYF. For the CDR3, the DNA is TGTGCCAGCAGTGAGCGGACAGGGCGGAGGAAAAACATTCAGTACTTC.